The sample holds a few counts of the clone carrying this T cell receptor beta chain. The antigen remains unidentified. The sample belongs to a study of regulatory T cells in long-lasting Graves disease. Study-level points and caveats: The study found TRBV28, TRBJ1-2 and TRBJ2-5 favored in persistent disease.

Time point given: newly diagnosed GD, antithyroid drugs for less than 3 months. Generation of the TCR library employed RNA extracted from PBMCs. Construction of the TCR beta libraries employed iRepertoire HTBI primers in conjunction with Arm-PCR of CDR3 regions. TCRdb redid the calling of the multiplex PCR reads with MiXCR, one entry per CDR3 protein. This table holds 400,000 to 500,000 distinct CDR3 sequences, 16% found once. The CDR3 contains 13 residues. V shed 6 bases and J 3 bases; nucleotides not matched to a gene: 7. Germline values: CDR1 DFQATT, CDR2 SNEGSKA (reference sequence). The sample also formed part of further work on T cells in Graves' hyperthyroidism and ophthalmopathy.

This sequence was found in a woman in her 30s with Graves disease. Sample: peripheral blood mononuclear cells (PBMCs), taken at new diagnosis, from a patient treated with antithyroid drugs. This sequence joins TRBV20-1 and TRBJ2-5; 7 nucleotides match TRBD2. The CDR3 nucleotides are TGCAGTGCCATTAGCGGGTGGGAAGAGACCCAGTACTTC. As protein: CSAISGWEETQYF.